The 25 T cell receptor beta chains presented below share a single source sample, sequenced in a study of blood T cell repertoires in COVID-19. Sequencing used immunoSEQ multiplex PCR; TCRdb keeps in-frame clones, though not all of them. The table has 120,000 or so clones, 87% seen once. The material sequenced was peripheral blood. These receptors were obtained from a woman between 65 and 79 years old with acute or convalescent COVID-19.

The chain uses TRBV6-5 and TRBJ2-7; 13 nucleotides align to TRBD2. The CDR3 has 13 residues. The germline CDR1 and CDR2 sequences are MNHEY and SVGAGI. V was pared by 8 bases and J by 7 bases, with 5 bases of the junction left unmatched. CDR3: CASGQTSGGEQYF. Written as DNA, the CDR3 is TGTGCCAGCGGCCAGACTAGCGGGGGGGAGCAGTACTTC.

The chain employs TRBV29-1 and TRBJ2-3; 8 bases match TRBD1. The CDR3 consists of 15 residues. Trimming took 2 bases from V and 2 from J; bases not matched to a gene: 6. Germline V gene lookup returns CDR1 SQVTM and CDR2 ANQGSEA. The CDR3 sequence is CSVEPPGQATDTQYF. For the CDR3, the DNA is TGCAGCGTTGAACCCCCGGGACAGGCCACAGATACGCAGTATTTT.

The chain combines TRBV9 with TRBJ2-2, with TRBD1 matching over 9 bases. The CDR3 spans 16 residues. Losses at the gene ends were 3 bases for V and 2 bases for J; bases not matched to a gene: 5. The germline V gene has CDR1 SGDLS and CDR2 YYNGEE. The CDR3 DNA reads as TGTGCCAGCAGCGGAGGGACAGGGTACAACACCGGGGAGCTGTTTTTT. Its translation: CASSGGTGYNTGELFF.

This clone was seen a single time. The rearrangement links TRBV9 to TRBJ2-7; TRBD2 might be the D (6 bases). Germline values: CDR1 SGDLS, CDR2 YYNGEE. This CDR3 is 13 amino acids long. The germline V and J ends were trimmed by 3 bases and 2 bases, with 9 bases remaining between them. CDR3 sequence (DNA): TGTGCCAGCAGCGCCGGGACTGCCTACGAGCAGTACTTC. Residues: CASSAGTAYEQYF.

The V gene is TRBV7-9, the J gene TRBJ1-6, with D possibly matching TRBD1 (5 bases). The CDR3 sequence is 15 residues long. V shed 1 base and J shed 6 bases, with 10 bases lying between them. The germline CDR1 and CDR2 sequences are SEHNR and FQNEAQ (reference sequence). The CDR3 reads CASSLVDTPNSPLHF. The CDR3 nucleotides are TGTGCCAGCAGCTTAGTGGACACCCCTAATTCACCCCTCCACTTT.

The chain is built from TRBV3-1 (or the pseudogene TRBV3-2) and TRBJ2-2; 11 nucleotides align to TRBD2. The CDR3 has 19 amino acids. V shed 2 bases, J shed 4 bases, and the junction held 12 bases outside the gene matches. The germline gives CDR1 LGHDT, CDR2 YNNKEL (reference sequence). CDR3 residues: CASSQPSWGLAGGTGELFF. Written as DNA, the CDR3 is TGTGCCAGCAGCCAACCCTCCTGGGGGCTAGCGGGGGGCACCGGGGAGCTGTTTTTT.

The chain employs TRBV10-1 and TRBJ2-3; weak D call: TRBD2 (6 bases). The V and J ends lost 2 bases and 7 bases respectively, with 10 bases between them. The germline gives CDR1 WNHNN, CDR2 SYGVQD (reference sequence). The CDR3 is 13 residues long. CDR3 DNA: TGCGCCAGCAGTGAGGGAGGGTCGCATACGCAGTATTTT. It codes for CASSEGGSHTQYF.

This clone was detected once. The chain recombines TRBV7-3 with TRBJ2-7, with no clear D. The V end lost 6 bases, the J end lost 2 bases, and 11 bases lay between the germline ends. The CDR3 is 13 residues long. The germline V gene has CDR1 SGHTA and CDR2 FQGTGA. The CDR3 DNA reads TGTGCCAGCAGTTCGACGGAGACCTACGAGCAGTACTTC. It is translated as CASSSTETYEQYF.

This clone showed up just once. V gene TRBV21-1 combines with J gene TRBJ2-7; the table's D call of TRBD2 was not tested on the DNA. TRBV21-1 is deemed a pseudogene. This CDR3 has 14 residues. Written as DNA, the CDR3 is TGTGCCAGCAGCAAAGAAGAGCGAACCTACGAGCAGTACTTC. This gives the protein CASSKEERTYEQYF.

Turning to this clone: At one of its ends the junction is not consistent with the germline gene, which may arise from a read error. As DNA, the CDR3 is TGTGCCAGCAGTCCTACTATGATGAACGCTGAAGCTTTCTTT. As protein: CASSPTMMNAEAFF. This chain connects TRBV7-2 to TRBJ1-1; D unresolved. Germline V lookup: CDR1 SGHTA, CDR2 FQGNSA. The CDR3 sequence is 14 residues long.

This chain links TRBV28 with TRBJ1-3; D gene uncertain. The V and J ends lost 6 bases and 4 bases respectively, with 7 bases between them. This CDR3 spans 12 amino acids. Germline lookup yields CDR1 MDHEN and CDR2 SYDVKM. CDR3 sequence (DNA): TGTGCCAGCAGGTCCCCGGGAAACACCATATATTTT. It yields the protein CASRSPGNTIYF. The variable domain in full, with the rest retrieved from reference TRBV28 and TRBJ1-3, is DVKVTQSSRYLVKRTGEKVFLECVQDMDHENMFWYRQDPGLGLRLIYFSYDVKMKEKGDIPEGYSVSREKKERFSLILESASTNQTSMYLCASRSPGNTIYFGEGSWLTVV.

The chain links TRBV6-6 to TRBJ1-1; possible D gene TRBD1, 6 bases. Trimming removed 7 bases from V and 7 bases from J, with 22 bases in between. Germline V gene sequence: CDR1 MNHNY, CDR2 SVGAGI (reference sequence). This CDR3 region has 15 residues. The CDR3 DNA follows: TGTGCCAGCACATCGGAAGCCACAGGGCCTAGTGAAGCTTTCTTT. It encodes CASTSEATGPSEAFF.

The CDR3 DNA reads as TGTGCCAGCAGCTCTAGGACAGGGGGCTCCTACGAGCAGTACTTC. This gives the protein CASSSRTGGSYEQYF. This chain uses TRBV28 with TRBJ2-7, with 10 bases identical to TRBD1. Germline trimming cut 6 bases from V and 0 bases from J; bases unmatched to any gene: 5. The CDR3 has 15 residues. Germline CDR1 MDHEN, CDR2 SYDVKM. Looking up the rest from reference TRBV28 and TRBJ2-7 gives the full variable domain: DVKVTQSSRYLVKRTGEKVFLECVQDMDHENMFWYRQDPGLGLRLIYFSYDVKMKEKGDIPEGYSVSREKKERFSLILESASTNQTSMYLCASSSRTGGSYEQYFGPGTRLTVT.

CDR3 DNA sequence: TGTGCCAGCAGCCCCCTGACAGGGAGCTCCTACGAGCAGTACTTC. Its protein product is CASSPLTGSSYEQYF. The V gene is TRBV7-8, the J gene TRBJ2-7, with 7 bases fitting TRBD1. V shed 5 bases and J 0 bases; nucleotides not matched to a gene: 7. The CDR3 consists of 15 residues. Per germline, CDR1 SGHVS and CDR2 FQNEAQ.

Concerning this clone: Other DNA sequences in the sample encode the same CDR3. The V and J genes are TRBV7-9 and TRBJ2-3; a possible D gene is TRBD1 (6 bases). The CDR3 contains 14 residues. V was clipped by 1 base and J by 1 base, with 6 bases between them. Germline V gene lookup returns CDR1 SEHNR and CDR2 FQNEAQ (reference sequence). CDR3 DNA sequence: TGTGCCAGCAGCTTAGGACAGGGCACAGATACGCAGTATTTT. The encoded protein is CASSLGQGTDTQYF.

V is TRBV27 and J is TRBJ1-1, with unresolved D. The CDR3 has 14 residues. Germline V gives CDR1 MNHEY, CDR2 SMNVEV (reference sequence). Trimming left V 5 bases short and J 0 bases short, with 10 bases between. The DNA of the CDR3 is TGTGCCAGCAGTCCCCTCGGGGTGAACACTGAAGCTTTCTTT. It encodes CASSPLGVNTEAFF.

This chain uses TRBV27 with TRBJ1-1, with a possible D match to TRBD1 (6 bases). This CDR3 is built from 14 residues. The V end lost 5 bases, the J end lost 1 base, and 11 bases lay between the germline ends. Germline CDR1 and CDR2: MNHEY and SMNVEV (reference sequence). In DNA form, the CDR3 reads TGTGCCAGCAGTACCCGGACAGCGAACACTGAAGCTTTCTTT. Translating it yields CASSTRTANTEAFF.

The genes are TRBV28 and TRBJ2-2; 10 bases fit TRBD1. The V and J ends lost 5 bases and 6 bases, in that order; junction bases with no gene match: 9. CDR1 and CDR2 (germline): MDHEN, SYDVKM. The CDR3 consists of 16 residues. The CDR3 here is CASSPSGTGVAGELFF. The CDR3, as DNA: TGTGCCAGCAGTCCCTCCGGGACAGGGGTTGCCGGGGAGCTGTTTTTT.

The chain couples TRBV13 to TRBJ1-4, with a weak D call TRBD1 (5 bases). V lost 5 bases and J 0 bases, leaving 13 bases between the germline ends. Germline V gives CDR1 PRHDT, CDR2 FYEKMQ (reference sequence). The CDR3 is 16 amino acids. CDR3 in DNA: TGTGCCAGCAGCCCGAGAAGACAGTCAACTAATGAAAAACTGTTTTTT. It yields the protein CASSPRRQSTNEKLFF.

J is TRBJ1-5 and V is TRBV28; TRBD1 agrees at 9 bases. The CDR3 consists of 15 residues. Trimming took 6 bases from V and 6 from J; bases not matched to a gene: 9. CDR1 is MDHEN, CDR2 SYDVKM, per germline. The CDR3 spells CASRTPDRGLQPQHF. CDR3 sequence (DNA): TGTGCCAGCAGGACCCCGGACAGGGGACTTCAGCCCCAGCATTTT.

The gene calls are TRBV5-1 and TRBJ1-1; TRBD1 matches at 7 bases. The germline V gene encodes CDR1 SGHRS and CDR2 YFSETQ. J gave up 4 bases and V 2 bases, and 5 bases lay outside the gene matches. The CDR3 runs to 14 residues. The CDR3 sequence is CASSLRQGGTEAFF. CDR3 DNA sequence: TGCGCCAGCAGCTTAAGACAGGGAGGCACTGAAGCTTTCTTT. Full variable domain (remainder filled in from reference TRBV5-1 and TRBJ1-1): KAGVTQTPRYLIKTRGQQVTLSCSPISGHRSVSWYQQTPGQGLQFLFEYFSETQRNKGNFPGRFSGRQFSNSRSEMNVSTLELGDSALYLCASSLRQGGTEAFFGQGTRLTVV.

This chain joins TRBV14 and TRBJ2-2; 9 nucleotides align to TRBD1. Unmatched junction bases numbered 10, after V lost 2 bases and J lost 6 bases. The CDR3 is 17 amino acids. Per the germline V gene, CDR1 is SGHDN and CDR2 is FVKESK. The CDR3 protein is CASSQLAGTGLPGELFF. In DNA, the CDR3 is TGTGCCAGCAGCCAATTAGCCGGGACAGGGTTACCCGGGGAGCTGTTTTTT.

J is TRBJ2-1 and V is TRBV28; 8 bases fit TRBD1. CDR1 is MDHEN and CDR2 is SYDVKM in the germline V gene. Germline trimming cut 2 bases from V and 5 bases from J; bases unmatched to any gene: 11. The length of the CDR3 is 17 residues. In DNA, the CDR3 is TGTGCCAGCAGTTTAAGGTGGCGGGGACAGGCTGACAATGAGCAGTTCTTC. Translating gives CASSLRWRGQADNEQFF.

The chain joins TRBV11-2 to TRBJ2-3, with 8 bases identical to TRBD2. Germline V gene sequence: CDR1 SGHAT, CDR2 FQNNGV. This CDR3 has 14 amino acids. Trimming removed 5 bases from V and 4 bases from J; junction bases left unmatched: 5. This CDR3 reads CASSRGLASDTQYF. CDR3 coding DNA: TGTGCCAGCAGCCGCGGACTAGCATCAGATACGCAGTATTTT.

This chain links TRBV29-1 with TRBJ2-2, with 15 nucleotides matching TRBD2. V shed 7 bases, J shed 5 bases, and the junction held 8 bases outside the gene matches. CDR1 and CDR2 (germline): SQVTM, ANQGSEA. The CDR3 contains 16 residues. In DNA, the CDR3 is TGCAGCGCTCCCGGGACTAGCGGGGGGTTTACCGGGGAGCTGTTTTTT. The encoded protein is CSAPGTSGGFTGELFF.